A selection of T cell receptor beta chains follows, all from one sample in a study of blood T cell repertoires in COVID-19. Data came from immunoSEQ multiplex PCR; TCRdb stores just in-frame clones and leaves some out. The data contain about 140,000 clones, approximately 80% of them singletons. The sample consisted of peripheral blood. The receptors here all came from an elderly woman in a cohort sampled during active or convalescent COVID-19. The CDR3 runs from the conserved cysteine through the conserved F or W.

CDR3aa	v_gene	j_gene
CASSLIGGPPGNTIYF	TRBV28	TRBJ1-3
CASSPRGTGFNQPQHF	TRBV6-2/TRBV6-3	TRBJ1-5
CASSKRPDYSIDTQYF	TRBV21-1	TRBJ2-3
CASSLGRSNTEAFF	TRBV2	TRBJ1-1
CASSPTGPTDTQYF	TRBV28	TRBJ2-3
CASSPTGGTWGSPLHF	TRBV18	TRBJ1-6
CASSPGTGDEQYF	TRBV27	TRBJ2-7
CASSYSLNTEAFF	TRBV6-5	TRBJ1-1
CASSQEIGFGLAKETQYF	TRBV4-1	TRBJ2-5
CASSRIGDGVGELFF	TRBV4-1	TRBJ2-2
CASSENSGNTIYF	TRBV19	TRBJ1-3
CASSMRGPGNSPLHF	TRBV6-5	TRBJ1-6
CASSLAWAGAMGTQYF	TRBV7-2	TRBJ2-5
CASSLGSTAGNTIYF	TRBV5-1	TRBJ1-3
CASSISGSRNNEQFF	TRBV11-3	TRBJ2-1
CSVGLRGLREQFF	TRBV29-1	TRBJ2-1
CASSSTVGSPLHF	TRBV7-3	TRBJ1-6
CASSHQGGNEKLFF	TRBV10-2	TRBJ1-4
CASTEVRTSTDTQYF	TRBV2	TRBJ2-3
CASSPGPGEKLFF	TRBV18	TRBJ1-4
CASRPGGLETQYF	TRBV6-2/TRBV6-3	TRBJ2-5
CASRPGGAGSGYTF	TRBV28	TRBJ1-2
CASSTYRGQNSGNTIYF	TRBV6-2/TRBV6-3	TRBJ1-3
CASSRDSGRYTF	TRBV18	TRBJ1-2
CASIARRYEQYF	TRBV23-1	TRBJ2-7
CASSQDWRTGGNEKLFF	TRBV3-1/TRBV3-2	TRBJ1-4
CASSRGLAGDNEQFF	TRBV3-1/TRBV3-2	TRBJ2-1
CASSSTYTEQFF	TRBV5-4	TRBJ2-1
CASSPTGTHMNTEAFF	TRBV4-1	TRBJ1-1
CASSEERGNEQFF	TRBV2	TRBJ2-1
CASSPWRDTGELFF	TRBV7-9	TRBJ2-2